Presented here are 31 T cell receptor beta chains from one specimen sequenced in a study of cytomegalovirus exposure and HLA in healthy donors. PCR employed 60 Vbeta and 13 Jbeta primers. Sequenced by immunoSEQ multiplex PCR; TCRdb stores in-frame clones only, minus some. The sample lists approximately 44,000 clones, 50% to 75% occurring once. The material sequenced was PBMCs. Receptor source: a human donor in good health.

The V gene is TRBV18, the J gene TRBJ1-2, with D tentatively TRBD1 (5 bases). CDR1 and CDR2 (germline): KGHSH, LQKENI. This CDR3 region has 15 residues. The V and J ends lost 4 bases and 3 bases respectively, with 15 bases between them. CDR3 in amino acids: CASSLDSGGYYGYTF. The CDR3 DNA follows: TGTGCCAGCTCACTAGACAGTGGTGGGTACTATGGCTACACCTTC.

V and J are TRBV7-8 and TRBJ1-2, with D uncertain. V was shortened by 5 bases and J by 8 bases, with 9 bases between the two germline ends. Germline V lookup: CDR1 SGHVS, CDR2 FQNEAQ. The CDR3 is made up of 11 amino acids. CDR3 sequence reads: CASSGPGGYTF. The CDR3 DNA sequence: TGTGCCAGCAGCGGACCGGGGGGCTACACCTTC.

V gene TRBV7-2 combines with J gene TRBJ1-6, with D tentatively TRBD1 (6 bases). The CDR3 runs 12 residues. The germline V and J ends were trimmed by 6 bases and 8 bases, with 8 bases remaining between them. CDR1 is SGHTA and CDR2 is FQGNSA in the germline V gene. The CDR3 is CASSSGDSPLHF. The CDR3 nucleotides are TGTGCCAGCAGTTCAGGGGATTCACCCCTCCACTTT.

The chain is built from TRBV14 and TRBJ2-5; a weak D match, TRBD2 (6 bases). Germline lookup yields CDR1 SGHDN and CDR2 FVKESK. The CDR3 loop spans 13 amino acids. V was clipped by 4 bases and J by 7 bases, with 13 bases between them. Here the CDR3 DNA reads TGTGCCAGCAGCCCCAGACTAGAAGGGACCCAGTACTTC. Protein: CASSPRLEGTQYF.

The CDR3 here is CASSPRGPQETQYF. The CDR3 DNA sequence: TGTGCCAGCAGTCCCAGGGGGCCCCAAGAGACCCAGTACTTC. The rearrangement uses TRBV27 and TRBJ2-5; 8 bases fit TRBD1. V lost 5 bases to trimming and J lost 1 base; unmatched junction nucleotides: 3. CDR3 length: 14 residues. The germline gives CDR1 MNHEY, CDR2 SMNVEV (reference sequence).

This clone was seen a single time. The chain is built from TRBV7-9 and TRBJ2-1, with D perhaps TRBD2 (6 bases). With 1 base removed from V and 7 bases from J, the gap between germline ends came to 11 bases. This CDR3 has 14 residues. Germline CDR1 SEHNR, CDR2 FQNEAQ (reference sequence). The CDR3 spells CASSLGGGFNEQFF. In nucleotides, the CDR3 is TGTGCCAGCAGCTTAGGAGGAGGGTTTAATGAGCAGTTCTTC.

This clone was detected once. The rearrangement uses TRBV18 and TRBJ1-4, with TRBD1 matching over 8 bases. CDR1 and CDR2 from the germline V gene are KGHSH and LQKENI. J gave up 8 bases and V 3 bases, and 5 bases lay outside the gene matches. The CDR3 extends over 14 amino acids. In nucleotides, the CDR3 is TGTGCCAGCTCACCTTTGACAGGGGCCGAAAAACTGTTTTTT. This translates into CASSPLTGAEKLFF.

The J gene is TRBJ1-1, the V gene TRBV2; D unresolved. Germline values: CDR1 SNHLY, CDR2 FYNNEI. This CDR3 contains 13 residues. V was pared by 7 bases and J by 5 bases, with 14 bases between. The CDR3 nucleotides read TGTGCCAGCACTGAGGAGGGATGGACTGAAGCTTTCTTT. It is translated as CASTEEGWTEAFF.

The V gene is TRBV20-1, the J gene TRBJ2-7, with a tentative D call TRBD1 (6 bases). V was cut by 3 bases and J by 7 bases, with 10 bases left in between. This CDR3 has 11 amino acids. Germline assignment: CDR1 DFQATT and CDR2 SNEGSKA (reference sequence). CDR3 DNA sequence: TGCAGTGCTAGTTTTAGGGGGGAGCAGTACTTC. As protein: CSASFRGEQYF.

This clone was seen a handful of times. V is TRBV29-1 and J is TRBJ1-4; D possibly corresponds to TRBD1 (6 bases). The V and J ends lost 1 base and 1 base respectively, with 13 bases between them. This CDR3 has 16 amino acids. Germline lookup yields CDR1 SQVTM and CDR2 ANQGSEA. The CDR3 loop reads CSVEGGRGLTNEKLFF. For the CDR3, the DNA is TGCAGCGTTGAAGGGGGTAGGGGGTTAACTAATGAAAAACTGTTTTTT.

Written as DNA, the CDR3 is TGTGCCAGCAGTGCCCGGGGTTACAGGGATACAGATACGCAGTATTTT. As protein: CASSARGYRDTDTQYF. This sequence joins TRBV2 and TRBJ2-3, with D possibly TRBD1 on 6 matching bases. The CDR3 loop spans 16 amino acids. The germline V and J ends were trimmed by 4 bases and 3 bases, with 17 bases remaining between them. Germline CDR1 and CDR2: SNHLY and FYNNEI.

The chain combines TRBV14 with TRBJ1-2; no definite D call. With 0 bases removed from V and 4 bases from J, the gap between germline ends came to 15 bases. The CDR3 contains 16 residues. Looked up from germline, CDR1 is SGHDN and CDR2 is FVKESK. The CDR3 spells CASSQDQEVAGYGYTF. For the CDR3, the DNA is TGTGCCAGCAGCCAAGATCAAGAAGTGGCTGGCTATGGCTACACCTTC. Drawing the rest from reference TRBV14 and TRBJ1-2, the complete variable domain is EAGVTQFPSHSVIEKGQTVTLRCDPISGHDNLYWYRRVMGKEIKFLLHFVKESKQDESGMPNNRFLAERTGGTYSTLKVQPAELEDSGVYFCASSQDQEVAGYGYTFGSGTRLTVV.

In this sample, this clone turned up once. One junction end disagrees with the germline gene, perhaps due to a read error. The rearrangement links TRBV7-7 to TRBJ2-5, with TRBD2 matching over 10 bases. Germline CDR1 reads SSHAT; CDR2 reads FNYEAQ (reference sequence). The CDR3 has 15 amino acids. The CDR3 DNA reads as TGTGCTAGCAGCTTACGAGCGGGGGGGCAAGAGACCCAGTACTTC. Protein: CASSLRAGGQETQYF.

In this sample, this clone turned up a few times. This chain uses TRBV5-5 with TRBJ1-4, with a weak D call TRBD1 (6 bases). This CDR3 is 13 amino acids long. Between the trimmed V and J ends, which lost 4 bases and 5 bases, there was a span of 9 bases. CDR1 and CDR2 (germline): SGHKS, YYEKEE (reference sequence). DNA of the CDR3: TGTGCCAGCAGCCTGGACAGCAATGAAAAACTGTTTTTT. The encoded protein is CASSLDSNEKLFF.

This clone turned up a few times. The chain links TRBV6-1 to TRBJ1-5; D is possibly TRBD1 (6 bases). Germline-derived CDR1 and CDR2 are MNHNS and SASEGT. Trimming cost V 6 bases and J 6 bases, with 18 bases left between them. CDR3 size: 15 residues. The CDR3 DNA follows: TGTGCCAGCAGCCCATTCCGGGACATCCCTCAGCCCCAGCATTTT. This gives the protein CASSPFRDIPQPQHF.

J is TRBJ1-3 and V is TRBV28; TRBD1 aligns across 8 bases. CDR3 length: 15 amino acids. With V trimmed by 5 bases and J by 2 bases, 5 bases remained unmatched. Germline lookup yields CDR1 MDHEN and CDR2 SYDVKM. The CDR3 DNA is TGTGCCAGCAGTAATCAGGACAGGGCTGGAAACACCATATATTTT. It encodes CASSNQDRAGNTIYF.

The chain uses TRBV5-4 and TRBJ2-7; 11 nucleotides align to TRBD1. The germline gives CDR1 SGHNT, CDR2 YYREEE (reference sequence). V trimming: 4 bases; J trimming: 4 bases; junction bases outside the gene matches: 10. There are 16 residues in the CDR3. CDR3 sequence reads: CASSKPGQGASYEQYF. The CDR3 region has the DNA TGTGCCAGCAGCAAACCCGGACAGGGGGCGTCTTACGAGCAGTACTTC.

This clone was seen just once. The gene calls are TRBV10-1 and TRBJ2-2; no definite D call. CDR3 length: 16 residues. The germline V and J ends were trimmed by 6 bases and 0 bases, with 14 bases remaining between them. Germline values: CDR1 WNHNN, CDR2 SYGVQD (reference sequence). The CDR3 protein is CASSQRRITNTGELFF. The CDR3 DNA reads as TGCGCCAGCAGCCAACGCAGAATAACGAACACCGGGGAGCTGTTTTTT.

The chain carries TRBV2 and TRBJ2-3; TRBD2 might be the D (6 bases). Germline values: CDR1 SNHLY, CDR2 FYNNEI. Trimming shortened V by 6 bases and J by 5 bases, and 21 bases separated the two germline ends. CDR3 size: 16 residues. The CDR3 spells CASSVMGGAGGDTQYF. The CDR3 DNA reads TGTGCCAGCAGCGTGATGGGCGGGGCCGGGGGAGATACGCAGTATTTT.

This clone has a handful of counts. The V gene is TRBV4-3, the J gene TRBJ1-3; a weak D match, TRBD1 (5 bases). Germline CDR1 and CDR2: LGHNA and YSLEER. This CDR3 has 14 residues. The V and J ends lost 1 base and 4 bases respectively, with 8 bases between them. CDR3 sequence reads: CASSQAGSGNTIYF. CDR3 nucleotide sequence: TGCGCCAGCAGCCAAGCAGGGTCGGGAAACACCATATATTTT.

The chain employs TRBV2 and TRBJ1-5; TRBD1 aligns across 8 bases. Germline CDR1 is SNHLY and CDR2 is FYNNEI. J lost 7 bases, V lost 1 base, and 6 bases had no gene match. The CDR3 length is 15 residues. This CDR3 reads CASSEEGQVGQPQHF. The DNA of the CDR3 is TGTGCCAGCAGTGAAGAGGGACAGGTTGGGCAGCCCCAGCATTTT.

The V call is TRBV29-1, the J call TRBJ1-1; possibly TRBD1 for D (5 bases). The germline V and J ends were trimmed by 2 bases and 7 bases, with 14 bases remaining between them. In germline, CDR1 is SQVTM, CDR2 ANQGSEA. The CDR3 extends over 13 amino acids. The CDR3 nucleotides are TGCAGCGTTGAATACAGGTTGGCCTATGAAGCTTTCTTT. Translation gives CSVEYRLAYEAFF.

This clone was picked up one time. CDR3 in DNA: TGTGCCAGCAGCGGAGGGACGGTCAACTATGGCTACACCTTC. Translating gives CASSGGTVNYGYTF. This chain joins TRBV7-8 and TRBJ1-2; D may be TRBD1 (5 bases). The CDR3 spans 14 residues. Germline CDR1 SGHVS, CDR2 FQNEAQ. V lost 5 bases, J lost 2 bases, and 12 bases lay in between. The entire variable domain, with the rest obtained from reference TRBV7-8 and TRBJ1-2, is as follows: GAGVSQSPRYKVAKRGQDVALRCDPISGHVSLFWYQQALGQGPEFLTYFQNEAQLDKSGLPSDRFFAERPEGSVSTLKIQRTQQEDSAVYLCASSGGTVNYGYTFGSGTRLTVV.

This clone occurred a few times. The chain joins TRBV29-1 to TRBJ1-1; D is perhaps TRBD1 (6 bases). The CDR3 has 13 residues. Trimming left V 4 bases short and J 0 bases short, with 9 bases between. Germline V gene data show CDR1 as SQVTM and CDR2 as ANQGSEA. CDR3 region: CSVGRGMNTEAFF. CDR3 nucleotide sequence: TGCAGCGTTGGAAGGGGGATGAACACTGAAGCTTTCTTT. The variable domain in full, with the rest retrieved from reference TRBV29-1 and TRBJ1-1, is SAVISQKPSRDICQRGTSLTIQCQVDSQVTMMFWYRQQPGQSLTLIATANQGSEATYESGFVIDKFPISRPNLTFSTLTVSNMSPEDSSIYLCSVGRGMNTEAFFGQGTRLTVV.

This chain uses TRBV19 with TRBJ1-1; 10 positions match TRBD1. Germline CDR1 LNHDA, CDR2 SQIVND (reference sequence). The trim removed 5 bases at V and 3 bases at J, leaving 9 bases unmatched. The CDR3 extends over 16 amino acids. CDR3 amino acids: CASSDVRDRGYTEAFF. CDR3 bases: TGTGCCAGTAGTGATGTACGGGACAGGGGTTACACTGAAGCTTTCTTT.

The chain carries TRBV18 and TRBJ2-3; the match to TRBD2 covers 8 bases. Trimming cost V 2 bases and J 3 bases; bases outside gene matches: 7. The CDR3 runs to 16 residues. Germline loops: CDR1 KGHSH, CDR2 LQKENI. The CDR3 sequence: CASSPYTSGGTDTQYF. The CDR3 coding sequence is TGTGCCAGCTCACCATACACTAGCGGTGGTACAGATACGCAGTATTTT.

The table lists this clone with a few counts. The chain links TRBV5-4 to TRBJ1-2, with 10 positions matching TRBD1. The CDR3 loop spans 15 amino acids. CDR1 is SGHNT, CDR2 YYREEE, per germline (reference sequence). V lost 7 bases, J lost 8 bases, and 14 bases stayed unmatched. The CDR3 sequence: CASGRGQGTWEGYTF. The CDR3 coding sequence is TGTGCCAGCGGCCGGGGACAGGGGACCTGGGAGGGCTACACCTTC.

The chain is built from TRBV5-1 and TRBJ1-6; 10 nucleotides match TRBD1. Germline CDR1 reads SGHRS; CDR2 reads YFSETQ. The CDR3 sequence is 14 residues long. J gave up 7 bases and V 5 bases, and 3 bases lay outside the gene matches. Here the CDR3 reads CASRRDRGNSPLHF. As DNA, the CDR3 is TGCGCCAGCAGGAGGGACAGGGGAAATTCACCCCTCCACTTT.

The CDR3 region has the DNA TGTGCCAGCAGTTCCGAGTCTGGGGCCAACGTCCTGACTTTC. It is translated as CASSSESGANVLTF. J is TRBJ2-6 and V is TRBV2; D ambiguous. CDR1 SNHLY and CDR2 FYNNEI come from the germline V gene. The CDR3 extends over 14 amino acids. V was clipped by 5 bases and J by 1 base, with 6 bases between them. The whole variable domain, remainder taken from reference TRBV2 and TRBJ2-6, is EPEVTQTPSHQVTQMGQEVILRCVPISNHLYFYWYRQILGQKVEFLVSFYNNEISEKSEIFDDQFSVERPDGSNFTLKIRSTKLEDSAMYFCASSSESGANVLTFGAGSRLTVL.

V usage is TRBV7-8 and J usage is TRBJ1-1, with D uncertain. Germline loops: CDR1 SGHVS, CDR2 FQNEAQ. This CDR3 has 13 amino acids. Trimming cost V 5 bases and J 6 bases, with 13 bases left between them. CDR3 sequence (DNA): TGTGCCAGCAGCCCCCTGATGCGGGCTGAAGCTTTCTTT. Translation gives CASSPLMRAEAFF.

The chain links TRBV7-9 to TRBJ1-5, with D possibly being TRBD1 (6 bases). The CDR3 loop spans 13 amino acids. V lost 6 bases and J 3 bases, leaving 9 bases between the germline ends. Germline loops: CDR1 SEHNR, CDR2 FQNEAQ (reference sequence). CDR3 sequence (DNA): TGTGCCAGCAGTCAGGGGATCAATCAGCCCCAGCATTTT. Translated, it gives CASSQGINQPQHF.